Reported below is one TCR beta chain. This entry is derived from a study of blood T cell repertoires in COVID-19. In the original workflow: It was from reference gene primer amplification that nucleated cell counts were estimated. Repertoires were generated with immunoSEQ multiplex PCR, while TCRdb's copy carries only in-frame clones and drops some. V and J calls and clone size are given by that table; D and trimming were obtained from the DNA. The sample holds fewer than 250,000 clones, about 85% seen once. The sequenced sample consisted of peripheral blood. The source is a young man with acute or convalescent COVID-19.

The CDR3 protein is CAWRRTRVSPLHF. The CDR3 DNA reads TGTGCCTGGAGGCGGACCAGGGTTTCACCCCTCCACTTT. The J gene is TRBJ1-6, the V gene TRBV30; tentatively, D is TRBD1 (5 bases). Germline V lookup: CDR1 GTSNPN, CDR2 SVGIG (reference sequence). The CDR3 sequence is 13 residues long. V shed 3 bases and J shed 9 bases, with 12 bases lying between them. Supplemented by reference TRBV30 and TRBJ1-6, the full variable domain reads SQTIHQWPATLVQPVGSPLSLECTVEGTSNPNLYWYRQAAGRGLQLLFYSVGIGQISSEVPQNLSASRPQDRQFILSSKKLLLSDSGFYLCAWRRTRVSPLHFGNGTRLTVT.